This T cell receptor beta chain was identified during a study of T cell responses to AZD1222 COVID-19 vaccine. A remark on this clone: Antigen unknown.

Assay: immunoSEQ multiplex PCR; the TCRdb copy retains only in-frame clones and omits some. The sample yields roughly 190,000 clones, more than 80% seen once. Overall study results and limits: Donors were largely white British and mainly female; clonal diversity was possibly underestimated.

J was trimmed by 14 bases and V by 1 base; bases with no gene match: 22. Germline loops: CDR1 KGHSH, CDR2 LQKENI. The CDR3 is 17 residues long. The chain is built from TRBV18 and TRBJ1-2, with 7 bases that match TRBD1. The starting material was peripheral blood, obtained on day 0 of AZD1222 vaccination. The receptor was derived from an adult in good health. The CDR3 region is CASSPRPPEAGGIFNTF. The CDR3 DNA reads TGTGCCAGCTCACCACGACCCCCCGAGGCAGGGGGAATATTTAATACCTTC.